The rows below give T cell receptor beta chains drawn from one sample of a study of immune characterization of retroperitoneal liposarcoma. TCRdb independently ran MiXCR on the PCR reads; one entry per CDR3 protein. The sample lists around 12,000 distinct CDR3 sequences; approximately 26% were seen once. The sequenced sample consisted of tumor tissue. These receptors were taken from a male donor with retroperitoneal liposarcoma. The CDR3 runs from the conserved cysteine through the conserved F or W. D genes are given only for firm matches. Size tells how often a clone was seen (once, few, many) or the class of an expanded clone, and some rows leave it out.

many,TRBV6-1,NA,TRBJ2-7,CASTINYEQYF,TGTGCCAGCACCATAAACTACGAGCAGTACTTC
medium-sized,TRBV6-1,TRBD2,TRBJ2-7,CASRVTSGSGYEQYF,TGTGCCAGCAGGGTTACTAGCGGGAGTGGGTACGAGCAGTACTTC
many,TRBV7-6,NA,TRBJ1-2,CASSLARTVGYTF,TGTGCCAGCAGCTTAGCTCGGACAGTTGGCTACACCTTC
many,TRBV12-3/TRBV12-4,TRBD2,TRBJ2-1,CASSVAGVGDEQFF,TGTGCCAGCAGTGTAGCGGGAGTAGGCGATGAGCAGTTCTTC
many,TRBV6-1,TRBD1,TRBJ2-7,CASQRGQSYEQYF,TGTGCCAGCCAACGGGGACAGTCCTACGAGCAGTACTTC
few,TRBV11-1,NA,TRBJ2-7,CASSLVRGDSYEQYF,TGTGCCAGCAGCTTAGTTCGGGGCGACTCCTACGAGCAGTACTTC
NA,TRBV4-1,NA,TRBJ2-4,CASSQSRDPKNIQYF,TGCGCCAGCAGCCAGAGCCGGGACCCCAAAAACATTCAGTACTTC
NA,TRBV5-3,NA,TRBJ2-7,CASSLVGDHEQYF,TGTGCCAGCAGCTTGGTGGGGGACCACGAGCAGTACTTC
many,TRBV6-1,NA,TRBJ2-7,CASSDRVEGLYEQYF,TGTGCCAGCAGTGACCGGGTCGAGGGGCTCTACGAGCAGTACTTC
NA,TRBV14,NA,TRBJ2-6,CASSQDRKDLSGANVLTF,TGTGCCAGCAGCCAAGATCGAAAGGACCTCTCTGGGGCCAACGTCCTGACTTTC
once,TRBV6-8,NA,TRBJ2-3,CASSTNGLATDTQYF,TGTGCCAGCAGTACTAATGGGCTAGCTACAGATACGCAGTATTTT
NA,TRBV7-3,NA,TRBJ1-2,CASSLIGAYGYTF,TGTGCCAGCAGCTTAATCGGGGCCTATGGCTACACCTTC
medium-sized,TRBV6-6,NA,TRBJ1-1,CASSYAGIMNTEAFF,TGTGCCAGCAGTTACGCAGGGATCATGAACACTGAAGCTTTCTTT
many,TRBV6-1,NA,TRBJ2-3,CASKTGGRGTDTQYF,TGTGCCAGCAAGACGGGGGGAAGGGGGACAGATACGCAGTATTTT